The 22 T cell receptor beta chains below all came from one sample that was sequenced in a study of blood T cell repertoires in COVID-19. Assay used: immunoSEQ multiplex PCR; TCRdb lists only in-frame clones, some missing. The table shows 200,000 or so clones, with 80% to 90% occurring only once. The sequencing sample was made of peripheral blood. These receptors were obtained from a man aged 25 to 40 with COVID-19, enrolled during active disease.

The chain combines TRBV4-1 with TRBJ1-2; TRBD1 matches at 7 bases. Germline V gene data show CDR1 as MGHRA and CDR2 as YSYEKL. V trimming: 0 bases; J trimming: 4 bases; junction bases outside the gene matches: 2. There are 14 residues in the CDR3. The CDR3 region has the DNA TGCGCCAGCAGCCAAGACAGGGGGGCCTATGGCTACACCTTC. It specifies CASSQDRGAYGYTF.

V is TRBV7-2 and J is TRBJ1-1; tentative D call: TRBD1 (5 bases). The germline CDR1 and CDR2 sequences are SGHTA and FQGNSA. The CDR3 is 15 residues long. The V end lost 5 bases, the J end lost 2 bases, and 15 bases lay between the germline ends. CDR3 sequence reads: CASSPSLRVNTEAFF. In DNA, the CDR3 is TGTGCCAGCAGCCCATCACTCAGGGTAAACACTGAAGCTTTCTTT.

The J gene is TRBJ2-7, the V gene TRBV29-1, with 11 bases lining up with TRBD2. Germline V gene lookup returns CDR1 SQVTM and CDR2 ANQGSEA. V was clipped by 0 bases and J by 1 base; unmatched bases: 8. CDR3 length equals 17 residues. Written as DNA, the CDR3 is TGCAGCGTTGAAGAGTCTAGCGGGAGGATCGGTTCCTACGAGCAGTACTTC. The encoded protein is CSVEESSGRIGSYEQYF.

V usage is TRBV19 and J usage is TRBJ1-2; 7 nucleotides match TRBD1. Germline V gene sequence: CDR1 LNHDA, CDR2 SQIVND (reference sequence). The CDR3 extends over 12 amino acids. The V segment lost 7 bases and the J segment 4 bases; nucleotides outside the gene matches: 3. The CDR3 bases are TGTGCCAGTACAGGGGGAGGCTATGGCTACACCTTC. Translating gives CASTGGGYGYTF.

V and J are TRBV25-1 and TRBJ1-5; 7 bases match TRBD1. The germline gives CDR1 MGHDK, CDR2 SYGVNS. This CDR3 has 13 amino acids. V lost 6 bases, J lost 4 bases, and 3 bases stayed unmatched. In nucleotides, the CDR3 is TGTGCCAGCAGAGTACAGGGGAATCAGCCCCAGCATTTT. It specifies CASRVQGNQPQHF.

The CDR3 loop reads CASSQRDLATSISTDTQYF. The CDR3 DNA reads TGTGCCAGCAGCCAGAGGGATTTAGCGACTAGCATAAGTACAGATACGCAGTATTTT. The V call is TRBV7-9, the J call TRBJ2-3, with 7 nucleotides matching TRBD2. J lost 3 bases, V lost 5 bases, and 20 bases had no gene match. The germline gives CDR1 SEHNR, CDR2 FQNEAQ (reference sequence). The CDR3 extends over 19 amino acids.

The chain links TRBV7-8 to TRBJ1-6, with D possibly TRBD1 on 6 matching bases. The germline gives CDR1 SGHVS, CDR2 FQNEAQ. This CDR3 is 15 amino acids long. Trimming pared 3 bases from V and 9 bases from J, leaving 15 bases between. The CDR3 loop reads CASSLVGQTGSPLHF. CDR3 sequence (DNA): TGTGCCAGCAGCTTGGTGGGACAAACAGGTTCACCCCTCCACTTT.

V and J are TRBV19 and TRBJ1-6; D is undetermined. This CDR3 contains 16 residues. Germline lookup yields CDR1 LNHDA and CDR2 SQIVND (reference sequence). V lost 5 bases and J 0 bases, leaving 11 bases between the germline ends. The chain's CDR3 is CASSPYTSSYNSPLHF. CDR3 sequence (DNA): TGTGCCAGTAGTCCTTACACCAGCTCCTATAATTCACCCCTCCACTTT.

CDR3 loop: CASSGTAGNTIYF. The CDR3 DNA follows: TGTGCCAGTAGTGGGACAGCTGGAAACACCATATATTTT. The J gene is TRBJ1-3, the V gene TRBV19; 7 nucleotides line up with TRBD1. V was clipped by 5 bases and J by 2 bases; unmatched bases: 0. The CDR3 sequence is 13 residues long. CDR1 and CDR2 (germline): LNHDA, SQIVND (reference sequence).

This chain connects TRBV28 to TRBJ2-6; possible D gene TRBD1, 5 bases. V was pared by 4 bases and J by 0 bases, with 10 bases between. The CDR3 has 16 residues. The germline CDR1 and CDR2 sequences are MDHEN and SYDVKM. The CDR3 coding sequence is TGTGCCAGCAGTTGGGGCTCACTCTCTGGGGCCAACGTCCTGACTTTC. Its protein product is CASSWGSLSGANVLTF.

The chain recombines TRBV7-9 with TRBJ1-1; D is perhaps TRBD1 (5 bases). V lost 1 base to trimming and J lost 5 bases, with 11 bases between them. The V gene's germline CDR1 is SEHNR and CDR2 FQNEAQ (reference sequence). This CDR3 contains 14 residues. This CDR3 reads CASSLGYRSTEAFF. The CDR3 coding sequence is TGTGCCAGCAGCTTAGGTTACAGGAGTACTGAAGCTTTCTTT.

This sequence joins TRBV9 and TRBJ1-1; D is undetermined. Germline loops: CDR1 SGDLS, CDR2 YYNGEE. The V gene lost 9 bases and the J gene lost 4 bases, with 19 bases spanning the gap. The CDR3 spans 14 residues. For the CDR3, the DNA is TGTGCCACCCAATCCTTAATACCCGGCACTGAAGCTTTCTTT. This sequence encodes CATQSLIPGTEAFF.

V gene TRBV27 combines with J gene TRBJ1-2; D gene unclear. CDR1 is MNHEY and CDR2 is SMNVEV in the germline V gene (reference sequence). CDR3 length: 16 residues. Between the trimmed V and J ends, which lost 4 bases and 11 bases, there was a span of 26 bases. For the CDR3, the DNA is TGTGCCAGCAGTTCCTACCTACGGACTCCTAGGTTAGGGTACACCTTC. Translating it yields CASSSYLRTPRLGYTF.

The CDR3 DNA follows: TGTGCCAGCTCACCAAGGACAGCCGACTACGAGCAGTACTTC. It yields the protein CASSPRTADYEQYF. The chain combines TRBV18 with TRBJ2-7; a possible D gene is TRBD1 (6 bases). The CDR3 is made up of 14 amino acids. V lost 2 bases and J 3 bases, leaving 11 bases between the germline ends. Germline CDR1 and CDR2: KGHSH and LQKENI. Full variable domain (rest looked up from reference TRBV18 and TRBJ2-7): NAGVMQNPRHLVRRRGQEARLRCSPMKGHSHVYWYRQLPEEGLKFMVYLQKENIIDESGMPKERFSAEFPKEGPSILRIQQVVRGDSAAYFCASSPRTADYEQYFGPGTRLTVT.

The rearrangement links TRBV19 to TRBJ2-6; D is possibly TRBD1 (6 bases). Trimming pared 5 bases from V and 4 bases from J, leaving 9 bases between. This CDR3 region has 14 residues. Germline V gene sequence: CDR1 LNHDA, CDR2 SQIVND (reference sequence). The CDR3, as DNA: TGTGCCAGTAGTCCAGGGGCAGGGGCCAACGTCCTGACTTTC. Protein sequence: CASSPGAGANVLTF.

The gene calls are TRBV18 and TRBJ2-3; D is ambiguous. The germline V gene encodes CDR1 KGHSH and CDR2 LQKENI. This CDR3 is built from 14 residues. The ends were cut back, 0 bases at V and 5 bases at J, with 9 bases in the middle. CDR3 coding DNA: TGTGCCAGCTCACCACCACTCTTACTAGATACGCAGTATTTT. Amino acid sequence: CASSPPLLLDTQYF.

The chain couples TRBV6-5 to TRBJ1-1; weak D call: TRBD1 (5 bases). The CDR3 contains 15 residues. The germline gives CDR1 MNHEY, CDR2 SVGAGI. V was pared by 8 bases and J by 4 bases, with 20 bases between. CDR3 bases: TGTGCCAGCGCCTCTGGTGGGGCTCGTGGCACTGAAGCTTTCTTT. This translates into CASASGGARGTEAFF.

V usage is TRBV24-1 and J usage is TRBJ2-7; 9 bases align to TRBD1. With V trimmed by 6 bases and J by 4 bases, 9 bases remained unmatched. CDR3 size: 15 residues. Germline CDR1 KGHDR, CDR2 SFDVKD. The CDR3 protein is CATSNPGQGKYEQYF. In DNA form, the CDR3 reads TGTGCCACCAGTAATCCGGGACAGGGCAAATACGAGCAGTACTTC.

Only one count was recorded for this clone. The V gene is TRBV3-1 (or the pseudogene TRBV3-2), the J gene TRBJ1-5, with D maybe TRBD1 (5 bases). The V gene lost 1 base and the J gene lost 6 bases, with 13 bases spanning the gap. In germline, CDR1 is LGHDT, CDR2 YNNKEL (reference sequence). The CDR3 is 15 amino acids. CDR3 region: CASSQGGDWAQPQHF. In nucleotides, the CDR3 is TGTGCCAGCAGCCAAGGGGGCGACTGGGCTCAGCCCCAGCATTTT.

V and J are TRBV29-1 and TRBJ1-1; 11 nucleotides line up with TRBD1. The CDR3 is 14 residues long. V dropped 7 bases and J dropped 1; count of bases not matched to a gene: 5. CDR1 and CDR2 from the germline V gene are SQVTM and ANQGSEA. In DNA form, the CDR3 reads TGCAGCGCCGGGACAGGGGGGCCGAACACTGAAGCTTTCTTT. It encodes CSAGTGGPNTEAFF.

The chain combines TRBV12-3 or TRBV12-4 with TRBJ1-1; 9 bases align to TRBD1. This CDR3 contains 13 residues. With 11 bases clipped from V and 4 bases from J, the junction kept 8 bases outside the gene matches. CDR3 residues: CASLRTGVTEAFF. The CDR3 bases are TGTGCCTCTCTCAGGACAGGGGTCACTGAAGCTTTCTTT.

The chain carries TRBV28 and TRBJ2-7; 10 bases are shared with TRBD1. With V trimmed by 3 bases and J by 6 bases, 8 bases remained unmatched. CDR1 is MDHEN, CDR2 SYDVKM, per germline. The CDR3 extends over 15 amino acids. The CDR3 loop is CASSFYRDRGPEQYF. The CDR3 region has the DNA TGTGCCAGCAGTTTTTATCGAGACAGGGGGCCCGAGCAGTACTTC.